The sequence of this T cell receptor beta chain was determined in a study of T cell repertoires in cytomegalovirus infection. In the study overall: Both CMV infection and a matching HLA type were indicated by public TCR beta signatures.

From germline, CDR1 is SGHNT and CDR2 YYREEE (reference sequence). Trimming cost V 3 bases and J 5 bases; bases outside gene matches: 11. The CDR3 extends over 16 amino acids. Study conclusions and caveats: Carriers of CMV plus the relevant HLA were identified by cumulative public TCR beta family frequency. Dominating the ex vivo response were HLA-C-restricted CMV-specific TCR beta clonotypes.

Worth noting for this clonotype: Its antigen is not known.

Each CDR3 protein gets one entry after TCRdb re-called the reads with MiXCR. Here the sample spans over 150,000 distinct CDR3 sequences, roughly 19% being singletons. Sequencing was performed on PBMCs. The TCR comes from a human donor in good health (CMV status not recorded). Some clones in this sample may be carry-over from other donors' samples. The chain carries TRBV5-4 and TRBJ2-3; 8 positions agree with TRBD2. The CDR3 nucleotides read TGTGCCAGCAGCTGGAAGCGGGAGAATAGGGGAGATACGCAGTATTTT. Translated: CASSWKRENRGDTQYF.